The 26 T cell receptor beta chains below all came from one sample that was sequenced in a study of shared clonotypes between healthy human individuals. Profiled with immunoSEQ multiplex PCR; TCRdb holds only in-frame clones, not every one. Among some 500,000 clones listed, about 96% were seen once. The sample comprised naive CD4+ T cells sorted from blood. Specified subset: CD45RA+ positively selected. Source of these receptors: a woman under 40 in good health.

The CDR3 loop reads CASRSQGLEQYF. The CDR3 DNA follows: TGTGCCAGCAGATCCCAGGGGCTCGAGCAGTACTTC. The chain uses TRBV28 and TRBJ2-7; D possibly corresponds to TRBD1 (6 bases). The CDR3 is 12 amino acids. Trimming removed 6 bases from V and 6 bases from J, with 12 bases in between. CDR1 MDHEN and CDR2 SYDVKM come from the germline V gene.

The chain uses TRBV2 and TRBJ2-1; 13 bases line up with TRBD2. This CDR3 region has 15 residues. CDR1 SNHLY and CDR2 FYNNEI come from the germline V gene. J was trimmed by 6 bases and V by 3 bases; bases with no gene match: 2. DNA of the CDR3: TGTGCCAGCAGTGAGACTAGCGGGAGGCCCAATGAGCAGTTCTTC. This gives the protein CASSETSGRPNEQFF.

This chain uses TRBV19 with TRBJ2-7, with TRBD2 identical over 13 bases. Germline V gene lookup returns CDR1 LNHDA and CDR2 SQIVND (reference sequence). CDR3 size: 14 residues. Trimming cost V 9 bases and J 6 bases; bases outside gene matches: 8. The CDR3, as DNA: TGTGCCAGCAGGACTAGCGGGAGTGAGAGCGAGCAGTACTTC. Encoded protein: CASRTSGSESEQYF.

This sequence joins TRBV7-2 and TRBJ1-2; the D gene is possibly TRBD1 (6 bases). Germline CDR1 SGHTA, CDR2 FQGNSA. The CDR3 contains 13 residues. The V and J ends lost 3 bases and 4 bases respectively, with 9 bases between them. The CDR3 loop reads CASSFGGVYGYTF. The DNA for the CDR3 is TGTGCCAGCAGCTTCGGGGGCGTCTATGGCTACACCTTC.

This chain uses TRBV7-6 with TRBJ2-1, with a tentative D call TRBD2 (5 bases). Germline V gene lookup returns CDR1 SGHVS and CDR2 FNYEAQ. Trimming shortened V by 1 base and J by 10 bases, and 20 bases separated the two germline ends. The CDR3 spans 16 residues. DNA for the CDR3: TGTGCCAGCAGCTTAGAGCGACTAAACCCCGGGATGGAGCAGTTCTTC. Translation gives CASSLERLNPGMEQFF.

This chain joins TRBV2 and TRBJ2-2; D gene uncertain. The CDR3 covers 11 residues. The V and J ends lost 8 bases and 6 bases respectively, with 7 bases between them. CDR1 SNHLY and CDR2 FYNNEI come from the germline V gene. This chain's CDR3 is CASGVAGELFF. For the CDR3, the DNA is TGTGCCAGCGGGGTGGCCGGGGAGCTGTTTTTT.

Regarding this clone: The same CDR3 can be traced to other DNA sequences in this sample. The rearrangement joins TRBV28 to TRBJ2-7; a possible D gene is TRBD2 (5 bases). This CDR3 is 14 amino acids long. The germline V and J ends were trimmed by 2 bases and 2 bases, with 10 bases remaining between them. Germline V lookup: CDR1 MDHEN, CDR2 SYDVKM. This CDR3 reads CASSLGGLTYEQYF. CDR3 DNA: TGTGCCAGCAGTTTAGGCGGGTTAACCTACGAGCAGTACTTC.

The chain is built from TRBV4-2 and TRBJ2-3; D is ambiguous. Per the germline V gene, CDR1 is LGHNA and CDR2 is YNFKEQ. The V and J ends lost 0 bases and 1 base respectively, with 8 bases between them. CDR3 size: 15 residues. CDR3 region: CASSQDAGRTDTQYF. The CDR3 region has the DNA TGTGCCAGCAGCCAAGATGCTGGGCGCACAGATACGCAGTATTTT.

This sequence joins TRBV5-8 and TRBJ2-3; 7 bases map to TRBD1. J gave up 0 bases and V 4 bases, and 5 bases lay outside the gene matches. The CDR3 loop spans 15 amino acids. The V gene's germline CDR1 is SGHTS and CDR2 YDEGEE. This CDR3 is CASSDRVSSTDTQYF. The CDR3 DNA is TGTGCCAGCAGCGACAGGGTATCTAGCACAGATACGCAGTATTTT.

The V call is TRBV5-4, the J call TRBJ2-1, with D perhaps TRBD1 or TRBD2 (5 bases each). Germline loops: CDR1 SGHNT, CDR2 YYREEE (reference sequence). The ends were cut back, 0 bases at V and 0 bases at J, with 7 bases in the middle. The CDR3 is made up of 15 amino acids. The CDR3 coding sequence is TGTGCCAGCAGCTTGGACGGGACCTCCTACAATGAGCAGTTCTTC. Its protein product is CASSLDGTSYNEQFF.

The chain employs TRBV6-5 and TRBJ1-5; D call uncertain. This CDR3 is built from 13 residues. V gave up 2 bases and J gave up 7 bases, with 9 bases separating them. Germline V lookup: CDR1 MNHEY, CDR2 SVGAGI. The CDR3 region is CASSYGGGQPQHF. The CDR3 DNA follows: TGTGCCAGCAGTTACGGAGGTGGGCAGCCCCAGCATTTT.

V is TRBV7-3 and J is TRBJ2-2; D unclear. CDR3 length: 16 amino acids. V lost 3 bases and J lost 0, with 11 bases in between. The germline CDR1 and CDR2 sequences are SGHTA and FQGTGA. DNA for the CDR3: TGTGCCAGCAGCTTTCAGGCGACCACGAACACCGGGGAGCTGTTTTTT. It is translated as CASSFQATTNTGELFF.

This clone was seen only once. Other DNA sequences within the sample encode an identical CDR3. J is TRBJ2-3 and V is TRBV5-1, with D possibly being TRBD2 (6 bases). Trimming shortened V by 3 bases and J by 6 bases, and 8 bases separated the two germline ends. CDR3 size: 12 residues. Germline values: CDR1 SGHRS, CDR2 YFSETQ. This CDR3 is CASSSGSDTQYF. The CDR3 nucleotides are TGCGCCAGCAGCTCCGGGAGCGATACGCAGTATTTT.

The chain links TRBV28 to TRBJ2-4; no definite D call. This CDR3 is 14 amino acids long. Between the trimmed V and J ends, which lost 2 bases and 1 base, there was a span of 6 bases. Germline V gene lookup returns CDR1 MDHEN and CDR2 SYDVKM. In DNA, the CDR3 is TGTGCCAGCAGTTTAAAATTGGCCAAAAACATTCAGTACTTC. Translated: CASSLKLAKNIQYF.

On this clone: This CDR3 is also generated by other DNA sequences in the sample. This chain connects TRBV18 to TRBJ2-2; D remains ambiguous. CDR1 KGHSH and CDR2 LQKENI come from the germline V gene. The CDR3 contains 13 residues. V lost 2 bases and J 4 bases, leaving 5 bases between the germline ends. CDR3 loop: CASSPGSTGELFF. The CDR3 DNA reads as TGTGCCAGCTCACCAGGTTCCACCGGGGAGCTGTTTTTT. Complete variable domain (other parts from reference TRBV18 and TRBJ2-2): NAGVMQNPRHLVRRRGQEARLRCSPMKGHSHVYWYRQLPEEGLKFMVYLQKENIIDESGMPKERFSAEFPKEGPSILRIQQVVRGDSAAYFCASSPGSTGELFFGEGSRLTVL.

CDR3 sequence (DNA): TGTGCCAGCAGCTTCCACCTACGGACCGCGAGCTCCTACAATGAGCAGTTCTTC. Translating it yields CASSFHLRTASSYNEQFF. The chain combines TRBV5-6 with TRBJ2-1; D is unresolved. Deletions cut 2 bases from V and 0 bases from J, with 18 bases between. This CDR3 comprises 18 residues. Germline V gene lookup returns CDR1 SGHDT and CDR2 YYEEEE.

The V call is TRBV11-2, the J call TRBJ2-7; weak D call: TRBD1 (5 bases). The CDR3 is made up of 12 amino acids. V lost 5 bases to trimming and J lost 7 bases, with 12 bases between them. The germline V gene has CDR1 SGHAT and CDR2 FQNNGV. The CDR3 bases are TGTGCCAGCAGCCCCGACAGAATTGAGCAGTACTTC. Residues: CASSPDRIEQYF.

The V and J genes are TRBV11-2 and TRBJ1-2, with D unclear. Germline V gives CDR1 SGHAT, CDR2 FQNNGV. The CDR3 is 15 residues long. Trimming shortened V by 0 bases and J by 4 bases, and 12 bases separated the two germline ends. The CDR3 loop reads CASSLDFTSTYGYTF. The CDR3 DNA reads as TGTGCCAGCAGCTTAGATTTTACCAGCACCTATGGCTACACCTTC.

This rearrangement joins TRBV5-1 to TRBJ2-2, with no clear D. The V end lost 8 bases, the J end lost 1 base, and 6 bases lay between the germline ends. CDR3 length: 12 residues. Germline CDR1 reads SGHRS; CDR2 reads YFSETQ. CDR3: CASTENTGELFF. CDR3 nucleotide sequence: TGCGCCAGTACAGAGAACACCGGGGAGCTGTTTTTT.

V and J are TRBV10-3 and TRBJ2-6; maybe TRBD2 (5 bases). The germline CDR1 and CDR2 sequences are ENHRY and SYGVKD. Trimming pared 3 bases from V and 2 bases from J, leaving 17 bases between. The CDR3 spans 18 residues. CDR3 DNA sequence: TGTGCCATCAGTGAAAATACTGCTCGACTAACTGGGGCCAACGTCCTGACTTTC. Amino acid sequence: CAISENTARLTGANVLTF.

The CDR3 loop is CASSLIPGGTDTQYF. CDR3 DNA: TGTGCCAGTAGTCTTATTCCAGGGGGCACAGATACGCAGTATTTT. The chain is built from TRBV19 and TRBJ2-3, with a tentative D call TRBD1 (6 bases). Trimming took off 5 bases at V and 1 base at J, with 13 bases between the two ends. This CDR3 region has 15 residues. Per germline, CDR1 LNHDA and CDR2 SQIVND (reference sequence).

V is TRBV5-3 and J is TRBJ2-2, with D perhaps matching TRBD2 (6 bases). TRBV5-3 is identified as an open reading frame with a role that is uncertain. The V end lost 4 bases, the J end lost 4 bases, and 23 bases lay between the germline ends. The CDR3 covers 18 residues. The CDR3 bases are TGTGCCAGAAGCCCCCGACCTAGCGACGAGAGGGGCACCGGGGAGCTGTTTTTT. Protein sequence: CARSPRPSDERGTGELFF.

The J gene is TRBJ2-2, the V gene TRBV18; 10 bases agree with TRBD2. This CDR3 contains 17 residues. Per the germline V gene, CDR1 is KGHSH and CDR2 is LQKENI. Trimming took 6 bases from V and 0 from J; bases not matched to a gene: 7. The CDR3 bases are TGTGCCAGCTCCCGGACTAGCGGTCCCGCGAACACCGGGGAGCTGTTTTTT. The encoded protein is CASSRTSGPANTGELFF.

The chain couples TRBV6-1 to TRBJ1-5; 8 bases fit TRBD1. In germline, CDR1 is MNHNS, CDR2 SASEGT. The CDR3 consists of 16 residues. The trim removed 4 bases at V and 8 bases at J, leaving 13 bases unmatched. CDR3 sequence (DNA): TGTGCCAGCAGTGCCCAGGGGGCGATGATTTCGGAGCCCCAGCATTTT. Translating it yields CASSAQGAMISEPQHF.

V is TRBV28 and J is TRBJ2-7; D tentatively fits TRBD1 or TRBD2 (5 bases each). The CDR3 extends over 16 amino acids. In germline, CDR1 is MDHEN, CDR2 SYDVKM. V was cut by 6 bases and J by 3 bases, with 21 bases left in between. The CDR3 loop is CASSYSGTLGIYEQYF. The CDR3 DNA reads as TGTGCCAGCAGCTATTCCGGGACCCTGGGGATCTACGAGCAGTACTTC. The entire variable domain, with the rest obtained from reference TRBV28 and TRBJ2-7, is as follows: DVKVTQSSRYLVKRTGEKVFLECVQDMDHENMFWYRQDPGLGLRLIYFSYDVKMKEKGDIPEGYSVSREKKERFSLILESASTNQTSMYLCASSYSGTLGIYEQYFGPGTRLTVT.

V gene TRBV4-1 combines with J gene TRBJ1-5; weak D call: TRBD1 (5 bases). Germline-derived CDR1 and CDR2 are MGHRA and YSYEKL. CDR3 length: 17 amino acids. Trimming removed 4 bases at V and 5 bases at J, with 21 bases between. The CDR3 protein is CASSLRAFPGADQPQHF. The CDR3 nucleotides read TGCGCCAGCAGCCTCCGGGCCTTCCCCGGGGCCGATCAGCCCCAGCATTTT.